The clone carrying this T cell receptor (beta chain) was counted a single time. Using immunoSEQ multiplex PCR, the repertoire was profiled, and TCRdb retains in-frame clones only, with some absent. Among over 150,000 clones listed, under 85% were seen once. This sample was taken from a study of blood T cell repertoires in COVID-19. Across the study: Both acute and convalescent COVID-19 samples were obtained from the United States, Italy and Spain. PBMCs, B-cell-depleted T cells, or T cells provided the cDNA or gDNA that made up the material.

Germline lookup yields CDR1 LNHDA and CDR2 SQIVND (reference sequence). Trimming removed 5 bases at V and 3 bases at J, with 22 bases between. The CDR3 length is 17 residues. Enrolled during active infection, Seattle patients were then followed longitudinally. The chain couples TRBV19 to TRBJ1-2, with D tentatively TRBD1 (5 bases). This clonotype originated in a man aged 55 to 69 with COVID-19, enrolled during active disease. The sample consisted of peripheral blood. CDR3 sequence: CASSSSGVHQGDYGYTF. CDR3 nucleotide sequence: TGTGCCAGTAGTTCGTCGGGGGTCCACCAGGGCGACTATGGCTACACCTTC.